This T cell receptor beta chain emerged from a study of blood T cell repertoires in COVID-19. Across the whole study: Acute-phase and convalescent COVID-19 samples originated in the United States, Italy and Spain. From T cells, B-cell-depleted T cells, or PBMCs came the material, which was cDNA or gDNA.

Germline V lookup: CDR1 MGHDK, CDR2 SYGVNS. The CDR3 has 14 residues. V shed 8 bases and J 3 bases; nucleotides not matched to a gene: 8. Authors' data handling: By means of reference gene primer amplification, nucleated cell counts were estimated. Only in-frame clones appear in the TCRdb table, and some are missing; sequencing was by immunoSEQ multiplex PCR. Clone size and V and J calls were adopted from that table, with D and trimming inferred from the DNA. Altogether about 120,000 clones are present, roughly four fifths being singletons, with the ten largest covering 7.9%. Ten or more counts support this clone. At the DNA level, this CDR3 is encoded by other sequences in the same sample as well.

This sequence was found in a human donor in a cohort sampled during active COVID-19. Sequencing used peripheral blood. The rearrangement links TRBV25-1 to TRBJ2-7, with TRBD1 matching over 9 bases. The CDR3 loop reads CASSSGTGLYEQYF. In nucleotides, the CDR3 is TGTGCCAGCTCCTCCGGGACAGGGCTCTACGAGCAGTACTTC.